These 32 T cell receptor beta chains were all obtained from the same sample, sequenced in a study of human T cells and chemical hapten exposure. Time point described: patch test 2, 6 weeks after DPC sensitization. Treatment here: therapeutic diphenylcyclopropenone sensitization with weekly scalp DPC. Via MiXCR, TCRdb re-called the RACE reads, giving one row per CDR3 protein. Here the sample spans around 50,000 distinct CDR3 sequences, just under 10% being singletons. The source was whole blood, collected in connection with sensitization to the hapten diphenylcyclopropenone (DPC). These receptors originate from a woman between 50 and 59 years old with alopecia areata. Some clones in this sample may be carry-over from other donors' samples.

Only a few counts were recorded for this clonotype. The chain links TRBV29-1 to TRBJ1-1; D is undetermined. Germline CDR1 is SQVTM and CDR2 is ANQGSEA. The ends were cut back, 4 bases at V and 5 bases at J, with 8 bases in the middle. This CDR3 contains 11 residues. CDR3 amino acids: CSVVSLTEAFF. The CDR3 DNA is TGCAGCGTTGTAAGTCTGACTGAAGCTTTCTTT.

The CDR3 reads CASRSNTASSYNEQFF. CDR3 bases: TGTGCAAGTCGCTCCAACACAGCTAGCTCCTACAATGAGCAGTTCTTC. The chain links TRBV12-2 to TRBJ2-1. TRBV12-2 is an annotated pseudogene. The CDR3 length is 16 residues.

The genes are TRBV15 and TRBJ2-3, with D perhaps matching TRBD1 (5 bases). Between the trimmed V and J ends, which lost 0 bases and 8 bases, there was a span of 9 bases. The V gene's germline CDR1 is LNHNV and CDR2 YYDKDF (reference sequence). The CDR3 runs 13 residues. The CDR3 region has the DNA TGTGCCACCAGCAGAGAGAAGGGGCGTACGCAGTATTTT. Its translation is CATSREKGRTQYF.

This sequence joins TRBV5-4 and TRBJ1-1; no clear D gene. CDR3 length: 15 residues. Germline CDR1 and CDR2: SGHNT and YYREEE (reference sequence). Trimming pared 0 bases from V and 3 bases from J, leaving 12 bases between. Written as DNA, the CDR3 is TGTGCCAGCAGCTTGGAGGGCAAGCTGGACACTGAAGCTTTCTTT. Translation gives CASSLEGKLDTEAFF.

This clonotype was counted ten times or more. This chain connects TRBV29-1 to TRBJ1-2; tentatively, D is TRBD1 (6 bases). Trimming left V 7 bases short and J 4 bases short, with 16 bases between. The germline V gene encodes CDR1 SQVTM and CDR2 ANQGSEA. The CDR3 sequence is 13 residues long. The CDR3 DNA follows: TGCAGCGCAGACAGGCCGATCCTCTATGGCTACACCTTC. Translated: CSADRPILYGYTF.

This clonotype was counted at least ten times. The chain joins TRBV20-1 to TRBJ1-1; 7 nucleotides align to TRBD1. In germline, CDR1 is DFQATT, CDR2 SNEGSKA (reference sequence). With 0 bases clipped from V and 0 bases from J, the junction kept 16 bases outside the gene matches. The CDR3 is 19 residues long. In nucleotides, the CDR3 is TGCAGTGCTAGAGATCGCCTCCCCCCTTTGGACAGGCTGAACACTGAAGCTTTCTTT. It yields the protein CSARDRLPPLDRLNTEAFF.

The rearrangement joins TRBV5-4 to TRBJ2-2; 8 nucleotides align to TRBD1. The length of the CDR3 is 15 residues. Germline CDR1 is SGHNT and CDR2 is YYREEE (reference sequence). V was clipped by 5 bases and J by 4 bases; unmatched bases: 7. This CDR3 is CASRPGGSGTGELFF. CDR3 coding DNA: TGTGCCAGCAGACCAGGGGGCTCGGGCACCGGGGAGCTGTTTTTT.

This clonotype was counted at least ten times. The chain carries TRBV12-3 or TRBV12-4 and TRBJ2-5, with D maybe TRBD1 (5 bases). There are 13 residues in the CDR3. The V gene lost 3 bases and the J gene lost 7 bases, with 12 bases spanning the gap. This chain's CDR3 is CASSLGPAGTQYF. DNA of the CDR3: TGTGCCAGCAGTTTGGGGCCCGCCGGGACCCAGTACTTC.

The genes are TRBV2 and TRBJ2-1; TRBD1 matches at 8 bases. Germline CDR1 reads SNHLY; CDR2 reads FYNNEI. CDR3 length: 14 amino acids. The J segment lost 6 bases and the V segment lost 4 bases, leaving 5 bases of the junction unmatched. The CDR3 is CASSGQGLGNEQFF. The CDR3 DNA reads TGTGCCAGCAGTGGACAGGGGTTGGGCAATGAGCAGTTCTTC. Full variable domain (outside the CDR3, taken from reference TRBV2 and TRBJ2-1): EPEVTQTPSHQVTQMGQEVILRCVPISNHLYFYWYRQILGQKVEFLVSFYNNEISEKSEIFDDQFSVERPDGSNFTLKIRSTKLEDSAMYFCASSGQGLGNEQFFGPGTRLTVL.

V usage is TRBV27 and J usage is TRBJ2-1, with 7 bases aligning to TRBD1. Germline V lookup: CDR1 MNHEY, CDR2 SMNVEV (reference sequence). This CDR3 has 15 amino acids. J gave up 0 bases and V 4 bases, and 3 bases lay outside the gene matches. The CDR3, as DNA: TGTGCCAGCAGTTCCGGGACAGTCTCCTACAATGAGCAGTTCTTC. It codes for CASSSGTVSYNEQFF.

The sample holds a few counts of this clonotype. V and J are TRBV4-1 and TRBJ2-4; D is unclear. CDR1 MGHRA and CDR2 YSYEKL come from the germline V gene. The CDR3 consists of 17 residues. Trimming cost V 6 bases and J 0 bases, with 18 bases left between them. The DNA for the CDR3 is TGCGCCAGCAGTCCACTCGACCCAGCCATAGCCAAAAACATTCAGTACTTC. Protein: CASSPLDPAIAKNIQYF.

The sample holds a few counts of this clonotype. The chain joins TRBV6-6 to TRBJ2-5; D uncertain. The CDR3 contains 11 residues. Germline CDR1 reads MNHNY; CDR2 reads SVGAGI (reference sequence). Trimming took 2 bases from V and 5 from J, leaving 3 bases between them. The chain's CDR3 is CASSYVETQYF. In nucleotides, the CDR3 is TGTGCCAGCAGTTACGTGGAGACCCAGTACTTC.

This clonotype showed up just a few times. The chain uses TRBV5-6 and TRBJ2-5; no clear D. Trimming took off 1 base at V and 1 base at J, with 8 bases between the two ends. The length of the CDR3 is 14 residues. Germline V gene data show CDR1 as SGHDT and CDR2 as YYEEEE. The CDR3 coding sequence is TGTGCCAGCAGCTTGTCCTGGCTCCAAGAGACCCAGTACTTC. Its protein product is CASSLSWLQETQYF.

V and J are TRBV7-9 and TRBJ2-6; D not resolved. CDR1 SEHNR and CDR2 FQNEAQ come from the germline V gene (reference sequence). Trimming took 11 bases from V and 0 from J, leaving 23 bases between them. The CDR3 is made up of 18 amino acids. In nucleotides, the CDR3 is TGTGCCGCCTCGTCCGAGTTCCGGATTAACTCTGGGGCCAACGTCCTGACTTTC. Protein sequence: CAASSEFRINSGANVLTF.

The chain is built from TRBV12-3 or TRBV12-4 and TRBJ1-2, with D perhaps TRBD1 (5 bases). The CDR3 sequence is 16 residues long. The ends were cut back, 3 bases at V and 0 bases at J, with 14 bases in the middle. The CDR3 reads CASSLNQGYPNYGYTF. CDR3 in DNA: TGTGCCAGCAGTTTGAATCAGGGATATCCTAACTATGGCTACACCTTC.

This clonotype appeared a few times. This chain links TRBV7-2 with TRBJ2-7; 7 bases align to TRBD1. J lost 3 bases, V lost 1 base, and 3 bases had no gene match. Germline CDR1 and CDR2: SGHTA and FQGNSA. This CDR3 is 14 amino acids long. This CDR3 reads CASSLGGQYYEQYF. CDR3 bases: TGTGCCAGCAGCTTAGGGGGACAGTACTACGAGCAGTACTTC.

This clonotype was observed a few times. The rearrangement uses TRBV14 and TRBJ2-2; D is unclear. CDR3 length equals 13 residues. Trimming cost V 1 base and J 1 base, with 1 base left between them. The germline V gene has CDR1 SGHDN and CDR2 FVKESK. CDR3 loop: CASSQVNTGELFF. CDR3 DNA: TGTGCCAGCAGCCAAGTGAACACCGGGGAGCTGTTTTTT.

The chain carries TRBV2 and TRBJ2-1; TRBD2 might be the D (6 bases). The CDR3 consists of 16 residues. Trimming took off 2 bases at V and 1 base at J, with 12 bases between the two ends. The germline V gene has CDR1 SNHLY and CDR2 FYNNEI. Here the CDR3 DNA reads TGTGCCAGCAGTGAACTCAGAAGCGGGTCCTACAATGAGCAGTTCTTC. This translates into CASSELRSGSYNEQFF.

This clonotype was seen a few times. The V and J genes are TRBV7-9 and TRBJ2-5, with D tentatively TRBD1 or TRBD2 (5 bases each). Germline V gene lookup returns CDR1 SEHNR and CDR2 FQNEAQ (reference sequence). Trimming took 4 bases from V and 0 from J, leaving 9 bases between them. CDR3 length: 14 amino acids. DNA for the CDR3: TGTGCCAGCAGCTCCCGGGGCTACCAAGAGACCCAGTACTTC. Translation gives CASSSRGYQETQYF.

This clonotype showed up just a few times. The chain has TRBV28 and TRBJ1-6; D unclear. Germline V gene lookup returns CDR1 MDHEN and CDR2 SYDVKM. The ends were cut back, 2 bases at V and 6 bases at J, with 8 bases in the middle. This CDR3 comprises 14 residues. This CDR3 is CASSLNRRNSPLHF. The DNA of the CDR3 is TGTGCCAGCAGTTTAAATCGTCGTAATTCACCCCTCCACTTT.

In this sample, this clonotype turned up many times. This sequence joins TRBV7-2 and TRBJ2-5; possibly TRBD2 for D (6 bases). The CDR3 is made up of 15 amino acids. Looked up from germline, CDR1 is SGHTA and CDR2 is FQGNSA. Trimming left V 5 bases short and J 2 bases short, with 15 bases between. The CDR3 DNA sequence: TGTGCCAGCAGCAAAACTCGGGGGTGGCAAGAGACCCAGTACTTC. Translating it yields CASSKTRGWQETQYF.

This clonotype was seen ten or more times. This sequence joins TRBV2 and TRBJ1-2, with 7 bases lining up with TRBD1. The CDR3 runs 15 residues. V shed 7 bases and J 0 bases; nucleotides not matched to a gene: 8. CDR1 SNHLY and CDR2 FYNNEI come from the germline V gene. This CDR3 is CASKRTGDANYGYTF. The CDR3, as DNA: TGTGCCAGCAAAAGGACAGGAGATGCTAACTATGGCTACACCTTC. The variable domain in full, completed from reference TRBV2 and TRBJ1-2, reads EPEVTQTPSHQVTQMGQEVILRCVPISNHLYFYWYRQILGQKVEFLVSFYNNEISEKSEIFDDQFSVERPDGSNFTLKIRSTKLEDSAMYFCASKRTGDANYGYTFGSGTRLTVV.

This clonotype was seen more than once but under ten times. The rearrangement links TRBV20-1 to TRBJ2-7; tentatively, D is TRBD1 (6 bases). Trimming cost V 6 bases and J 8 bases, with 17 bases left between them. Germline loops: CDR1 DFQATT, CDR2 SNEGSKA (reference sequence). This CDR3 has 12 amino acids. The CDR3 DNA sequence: TGCAGTGCCCGACAGGAATACCTGAAGCAGTACTTC. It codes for CSARQEYLKQYF.

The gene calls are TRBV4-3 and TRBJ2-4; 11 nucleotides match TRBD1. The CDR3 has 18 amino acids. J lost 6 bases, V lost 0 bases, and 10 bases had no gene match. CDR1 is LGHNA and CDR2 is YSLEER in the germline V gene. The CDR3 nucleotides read TGCGCCAGCAGCCAAGATACCCGGACAGGGGGCGCTGGAAACATTCAGTACTTC. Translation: CASSQDTRTGGAGNIQYF.

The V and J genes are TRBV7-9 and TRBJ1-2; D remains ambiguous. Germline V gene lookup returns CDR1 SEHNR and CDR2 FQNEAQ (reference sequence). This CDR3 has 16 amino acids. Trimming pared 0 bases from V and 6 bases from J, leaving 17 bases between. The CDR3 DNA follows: TGTGCCAGCAGCTTAGCGCTCGGTAGCGAAGTGGATGGCTACACCTTC. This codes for CASSLALGSEVDGYTF.

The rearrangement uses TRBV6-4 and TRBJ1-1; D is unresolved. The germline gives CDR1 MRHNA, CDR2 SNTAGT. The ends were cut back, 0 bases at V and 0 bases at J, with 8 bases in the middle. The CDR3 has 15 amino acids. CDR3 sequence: CASSDSAQLNTEAFF. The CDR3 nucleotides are TGTGCCAGCAGTGACTCGGCACAGCTGAACACTGAAGCTTTCTTT.

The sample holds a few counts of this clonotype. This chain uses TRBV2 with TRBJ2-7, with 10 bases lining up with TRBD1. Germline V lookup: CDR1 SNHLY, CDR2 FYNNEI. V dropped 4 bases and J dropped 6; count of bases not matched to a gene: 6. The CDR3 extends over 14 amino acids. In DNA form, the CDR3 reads TGTGCCAGCAGTGGGGACAGGGGACCGTCCGAGCAGTACTTC. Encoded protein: CASSGDRGPSEQYF.

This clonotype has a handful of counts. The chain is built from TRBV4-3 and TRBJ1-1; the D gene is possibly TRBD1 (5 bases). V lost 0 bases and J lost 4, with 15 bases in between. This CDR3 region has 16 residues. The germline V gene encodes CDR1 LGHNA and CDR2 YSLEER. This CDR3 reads CASSQDPGQGPTEAFF. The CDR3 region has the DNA TGCGCCAGCAGCCAAGATCCTGGGCAGGGTCCCACTGAAGCTTTCTTT.

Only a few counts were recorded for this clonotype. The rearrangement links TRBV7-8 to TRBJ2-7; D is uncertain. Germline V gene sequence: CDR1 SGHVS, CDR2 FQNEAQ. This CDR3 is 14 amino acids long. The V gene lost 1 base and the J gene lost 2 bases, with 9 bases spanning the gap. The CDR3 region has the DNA TGTGCCAGCAGCTTAGGCAGGTCGGCCTACGAGCAGTACTTC. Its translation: CASSLGRSAYEQYF.

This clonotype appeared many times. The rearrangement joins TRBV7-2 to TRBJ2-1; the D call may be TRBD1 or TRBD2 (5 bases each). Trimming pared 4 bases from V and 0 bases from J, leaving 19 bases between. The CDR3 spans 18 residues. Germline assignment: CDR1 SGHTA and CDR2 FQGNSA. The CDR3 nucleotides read TGTGCCAGCAGCTCCGCCTGGGGGACCCAGAGCTCCTACAATGAGCAGTTCTTC. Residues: CASSSAWGTQSSYNEQFF.

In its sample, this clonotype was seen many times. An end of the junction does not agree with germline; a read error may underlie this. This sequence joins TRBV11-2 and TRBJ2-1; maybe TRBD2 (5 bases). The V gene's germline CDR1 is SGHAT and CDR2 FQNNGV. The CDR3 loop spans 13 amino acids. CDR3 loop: CASSVDYLNEQFF. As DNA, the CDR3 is TGTGCCAGCAGCGTAGACTACCTCAATGAGCAGTTCTTC.

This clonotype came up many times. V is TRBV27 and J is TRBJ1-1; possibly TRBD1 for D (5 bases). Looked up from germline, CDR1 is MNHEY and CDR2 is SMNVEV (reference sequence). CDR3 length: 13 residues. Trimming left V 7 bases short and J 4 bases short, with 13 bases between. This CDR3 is CASKDSSGTEAFF. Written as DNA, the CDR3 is TGTGCCAGCAAAGACAGCTCGGGCACTGAAGCTTTCTTT.